The 24 T cell receptor beta chains listed next were all sequenced from one sample in a study of blood T cell repertoires in COVID-19. Profiling relied on immunoSEQ multiplex PCR, and the TCRdb table lists in-frame clones only, not all of them. The repertoire includes 65,000 to 80,000 clones, approximately 90% of them detected once, and approximately 3% sits in the top ten. The sample consisted of peripheral blood. The origin of the receptors is a man between 65 and 80 years old with active or convalescent COVID-19.

There are a few counts of this clone. This chain's CDR3 is CASRRTSGSGELFF. The CDR3 bases are TGTGCCAGCAGGCGGACTAGCGGGAGCGGGGAGCTGTTTTTT. The chain joins TRBV6-5 to TRBJ2-2; 13 bases fit TRBD2. The CDR3 has 14 amino acids. V dropped 6 bases and J dropped 7; count of bases not matched to a gene: 2. Looked up from germline, CDR1 is MNHEY and CDR2 is SVGAGI.

The chain carries TRBV4-1 and TRBJ1-1, with D possibly TRBD1 on 6 matching bases. The CDR3 extends over 13 amino acids. Deletions cut 2 bases from V and 4 bases from J, with 8 bases between. Germline lookup yields CDR1 MGHRA and CDR2 YSYEKL. CDR3 coding DNA: TGCGCCAGCAGCCAAACAGGGCTCACTGAAGCTTTCTTT. It is translated as CASSQTGLTEAFF.

V and J are TRBV5-1 and TRBJ1-2; maybe TRBD1 (6 bases). Germline CDR1 is SGHRS and CDR2 is YFSETQ. Trimming cost V 0 bases and J 0 bases, with 18 bases left between them. CDR3 length: 18 residues. The CDR3 nucleotides are TGCGCCAGCAGCTTGGAGGTTCAGGGGACCATTTCTAACTATGGCTACACCTTC. As protein: CASSLEVQGTISNYGYTF.

V and J are TRBV12-3 or TRBV12-4 and TRBJ2-7, with 7 nucleotides matching TRBD1. This CDR3 has 13 amino acids. The junction had 4 bases not matched to a gene; V was cut back by 5 bases and J by 3 bases. The CDR3 DNA follows: TGTGCCAGCAGTCTGGGACAGAGCTACGAGCAGTACTTC. Residues: CASSLGQSYEQYF.

In its sample, this clone was seen a few times. The chain recombines TRBV7-8 with TRBJ2-2, with 11 bases aligning to TRBD2. This CDR3 has 18 residues. Germline V lookup: CDR1 SGHVS, CDR2 FQNEAQ. V gave up 2 bases and J gave up 0 bases; unmatched junction bases: 5. The CDR3 DNA sequence: TGTGCCAGCAGCTTAATAACTAGCGGGAGCACGAACACCGGGGAGCTGTTTTTT. Its translation is CASSLITSGSTNTGELFF.

This chain uses TRBV5-1 with TRBJ1-2, with 9 nucleotides matching TRBD1. The ends lost 4 bases at V and 8 bases at J; junction bases unmatched: 12. Germline assignment: CDR1 SGHRS and CDR2 YFSETQ. The CDR3 consists of 15 residues. CDR3: CASSPAGQGTDGYTF. CDR3 nucleotides: TGCGCCAGCAGCCCCGCGGGACAGGGTACAGACGGCTACACCTTC.

V and J are TRBV5-1 and TRBJ1-1; D is possibly TRBD1 (5 bases). CDR3 length: 17 residues. Germline V lookup: CDR1 SGHRS, CDR2 YFSETQ. Trimming pared 5 bases from V and 3 bases from J, leaving 23 bases between. The CDR3 here is CASSGGVFGTWYTEAFF. In DNA form, the CDR3 reads TGCGCCAGCAGTGGGGGGGTTTTCGGGACGTGGTACACTGAAGCTTTCTTT.

The chain links TRBV5-1 to TRBJ2-7; D gene unclear. The germline CDR1 and CDR2 sequences are SGHRS and YFSETQ. Trimming pared 0 bases from V and 0 bases from J, leaving 4 bases between. This CDR3 has 13 residues. CDR3 residues: CASSLASSYEQYF. CDR3 in DNA: TGCGCCAGCAGCTTGGCCAGCTCCTACGAGCAGTACTTC.

The chain recombines TRBV2 with TRBJ1-2, with 7 bases that match TRBD1. With 9 bases clipped from V and 13 bases from J, the junction kept 11 bases outside the gene matches. This CDR3 comprises 11 residues. Germline V gene sequence: CDR1 SNHLY, CDR2 FYNNEI. The CDR3 region has the DNA TGTGCCAGTCATAGGGACAGATTACCCACCTTC. Translating it yields CASHRDRLPTF.

The chain couples TRBV28 to TRBJ2-7; tentative D call: TRBD2 (5 bases). Between the trimmed V and J ends, which lost 6 bases and 3 bases, there was a span of 24 bases. The length of the CDR3 is 17 residues. Germline values: CDR1 MDHEN, CDR2 SYDVKM. The CDR3 loop is CASRVAGDLAFGYEQYF. The CDR3 DNA follows: TGTGCCAGCAGAGTTGCGGGCGACTTAGCTTTCGGCTACGAGCAGTACTTC.

This clone was recorded once. J is TRBJ2-2 and V is TRBV10-3; the match to TRBD1 covers 9 bases. The CDR3 consists of 15 residues. V was pared by 2 bases and J by 4 bases, with 2 bases of the junction left unmatched. Germline CDR1 and CDR2: ENHRY and SYGVKD. CDR3 protein: CAISELQGATGELFF. CDR3 coding DNA: TGTGCCATCAGTGAGCTACAGGGGGCCACCGGGGAGCTGTTTTTT.

The V gene is TRBV30, the J gene TRBJ1-6; no reliable D call. V lost 4 bases, J lost 15 bases, and 7 bases lay in between. Germline V gene lookup returns CDR1 GTSNPN and CDR2 SVGIG (reference sequence). The CDR3 has 9 residues. The CDR3 reads CAWIGSLHF. The CDR3 nucleotides are TGTGCCTGGATCGGGAGCCTCCACTTT.

Note on this clone: The junction departs from germline at one end; a sequencing error may be responsible. This rearrangement joins TRBV6-6 to TRBJ2-7, with D perhaps matching TRBD2 (5 bases). There are 13 residues in the CDR3. Per germline, CDR1 MNHNY and CDR2 SVGAGI (reference sequence). CDR3 sequence: CAARTPLSYEQYF. In nucleotides, the CDR3 is TGCGCGGCCAGGACTCCTCTGTCCTACGAGCAGTACTTC.

This clone is a singleton in its sample. The chain uses TRBV7-6 and TRBJ2-2, with 10 bases aligning to TRBD1. CDR1 and CDR2 from the germline V gene are SGHVS and FNYEAQ. Unmatched junction bases numbered 9, after V lost 4 bases and J lost 7 bases. The CDR3 is made up of 16 amino acids. The CDR3 nucleotides are TGTGCCAGCAGCTCAGGGGACAGGGGATTCGGCGGGGAGCTGTTTTTT. This translates into CASSSGDRGFGGELFF. Complete variable domain (other parts from reference TRBV7-6 and TRBJ2-2): GAGVSQSPRYKVTKRGQDVALRCDPISGHVSLYWYRQALGQGPEFLTYFNYEAQQDKSGLPNDRFSAERPEGSISTLTIQRTEQRDSAMYRCASSSGDRGFGGELFFGEGSRLTVL.

This rearrangement joins TRBV7-3 to TRBJ2-3; 11 bases agree with TRBD2. The germline V gene has CDR1 SGHTA and CDR2 FQGTGA. This CDR3 spans 15 amino acids. Trimming cost V 5 bases and J 3 bases; bases outside gene matches: 4. CDR3 DNA: TGTGCCAGCAGCCCTAGCGGGGGGCCGACAGATACGCAGTATTTT. Translated: CASSPSGGPTDTQYF.

CDR3 sequence: CASSPQGIFRANYGYTF. The CDR3 nucleotides are TGTGCCAGCAGCCCCCAGGGCATATTCAGAGCTAACTATGGCTACACCTTC. J is TRBJ1-2 and V is TRBV5-6, with TRBD1 as a possible D gene (5 bases). Germline loops: CDR1 SGHDT, CDR2 YYEEEE. The V gene lost 4 bases and the J gene lost 0 bases, with 19 bases spanning the gap. The CDR3 is 17 amino acids.

J is TRBJ2-2 and V is TRBV5-4, with D possibly being TRBD2 (6 bases). V gave up 4 bases and J gave up 4 bases, with 17 bases separating them. Germline CDR1 is SGHNT and CDR2 is YYREEE (reference sequence). The length of the CDR3 is 16 residues. Written as DNA, the CDR3 is TGTGCCAGCAGCCTGGGTCGTAGCGGAGCCACCGGGGAGCTGTTTTTT. Its protein is CASSLGRSGATGELFF.

This chain links TRBV5-1 with TRBJ1-2; possibly TRBD1 for D (6 bases). The CDR3 length is 15 residues. The V end was cut by 2 bases, the J end by 0 bases, with 11 bases between. CDR1 and CDR2 from the germline V gene are SGHRS and YFSETQ. CDR3 amino acids: CASSLEQGPNYGYTF. The CDR3 DNA follows: TGCGCCAGCAGCTTAGAACAGGGACCTAACTATGGCTACACCTTC.

This clone has a single count. The V gene is TRBV15, the J gene TRBJ2-3; D unclear. Germline CDR1 reads LNHNV; CDR2 reads YYDKDF (reference sequence). The CDR3 is 13 amino acids. V was clipped by 0 bases and J by 6 bases, with 7 bases between them. The CDR3 loop reads CATSRDPGDTQYF. The CDR3 region has the DNA TGTGCCACCAGCAGAGATCCCGGGGATACGCAGTATTTT.

The V and J genes are TRBV29-1 and TRBJ1-5; D may be TRBD1 (6 bases). CDR3 length: 14 residues. Trimming removed 4 bases at V and 0 bases at J, with 10 bases between. Per germline, CDR1 SQVTM and CDR2 ANQGSEA. CDR3 protein: CSVGGQNSNQPQHF. The CDR3 region has the DNA TGCAGCGTTGGAGGACAGAATAGCAATCAGCCCCAGCATTTT.

This clone was seen only once. The genes are TRBV28 and TRBJ2-1; 7 positions agree with TRBD2. This CDR3 comprises 12 residues. The V and J ends lost 9 bases and 9 bases, in that order; junction bases with no gene match: 8. The V gene's germline CDR1 is MDHEN and CDR2 SYDVKM. This chain's CDR3 is CASFSAGVEQFF. As DNA, the CDR3 is TGTGCCAGTTTCAGCGCGGGAGTTGAGCAGTTCTTC.

The chain joins TRBV19 to TRBJ2-2; D perhaps matches TRBD2 (6 bases). The CDR3 is made up of 13 amino acids. Trimming removed 11 bases at V and 4 bases at J, with 14 bases between. Germline values: CDR1 LNHDA, CDR2 SQIVND (reference sequence). The CDR3 nucleotides read TGTGCCTGCTCGGGACTGCGCACCGGGGAGCTGTTTTTT. Encoded protein: CACSGLRTGELFF.

This chain links TRBV6-1 with TRBJ1-6, with 7 bases matching TRBD1. Per germline, CDR1 MNHNS and CDR2 SASEGT. Trimming cost V 2 bases and J 5 bases; bases outside gene matches: 3. The CDR3 is 15 residues long. The CDR3 nucleotides are TGTGCCAGCAGTGAACCCGGGACAGATAATTCACCCCTCCACTTT. Translation gives CASSEPGTDNSPLHF.

The V gene is TRBV2, the J gene TRBJ1-4, with 9 bases matching TRBD1. The CDR3 is 15 residues long. After removal of 4 bases from V and 5 bases from J, the junction contained 5 bases not matched to a gene. In germline, CDR1 is SNHLY, CDR2 FYNNEI. CDR3 in DNA: TGTGCCAGCAGTGCATACGGGACAGGGAATGAAAAACTGTTTTTT. Translation: CASSAYGTGNEKLFF.